This TCR delta chain is drawn from a study of gammadelta T cells in human blood. TCRdb reanalyzed the RT-PCR reads using CATT. This table holds fewer than 2,500 delta-chain clones, 2.8% found once. This clone is medium-sized within its sample. Its antigen remains unidentified. Findings and caveats of the study: Microbial exposure reportedly appeared to drive polyclonal expansion of innate gamma-delta T cells right after birth.

The germline CDR1 and CDR2 sequences are GEAIGNYY and EKD. After removal of 1 base from V and 0 bases from J, the junction contained 4 bases not matched to a gene. The CDR3 runs to 18 residues. This TCR was recovered from a human fetus. Sequencing was done on a sample of Vgamma9Vdelta2 gamma-delta T cells from fetal blood. The chain is built from TRDV2 and TRDJ3; 8 bases align to TRDD3. CDR3 DNA sequence: TGTGCCTGTGACACGGGATACGCGGGCTCCTGGGACACCCGACAGATGTTTTTC. The encoded protein is CACDTGYAGSWDTRQMFF.